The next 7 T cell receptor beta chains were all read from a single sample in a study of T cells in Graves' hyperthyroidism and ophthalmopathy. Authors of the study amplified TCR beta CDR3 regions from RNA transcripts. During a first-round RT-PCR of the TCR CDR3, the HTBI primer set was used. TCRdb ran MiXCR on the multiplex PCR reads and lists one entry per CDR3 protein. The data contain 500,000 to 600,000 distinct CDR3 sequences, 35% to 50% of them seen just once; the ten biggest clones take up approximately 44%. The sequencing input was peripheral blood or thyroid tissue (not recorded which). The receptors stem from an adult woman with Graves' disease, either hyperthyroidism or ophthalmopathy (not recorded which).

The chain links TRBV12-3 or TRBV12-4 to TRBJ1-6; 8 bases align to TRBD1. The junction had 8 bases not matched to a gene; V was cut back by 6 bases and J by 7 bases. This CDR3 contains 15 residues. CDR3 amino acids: CASRPGGLGNSPLHF. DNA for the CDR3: TGTGCCAGCAGACCAGGGGGCCTGGGGAATTCACCCCTCCACTTT.

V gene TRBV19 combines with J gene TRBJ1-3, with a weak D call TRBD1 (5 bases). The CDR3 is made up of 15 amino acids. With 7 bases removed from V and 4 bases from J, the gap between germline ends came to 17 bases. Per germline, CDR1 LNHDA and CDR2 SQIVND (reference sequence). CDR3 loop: CASTLPRGSGNTIYF. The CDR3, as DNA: TGTGCCAGTACCTTACCCCGGGGGTCCGGAAACACCATATATTTT.

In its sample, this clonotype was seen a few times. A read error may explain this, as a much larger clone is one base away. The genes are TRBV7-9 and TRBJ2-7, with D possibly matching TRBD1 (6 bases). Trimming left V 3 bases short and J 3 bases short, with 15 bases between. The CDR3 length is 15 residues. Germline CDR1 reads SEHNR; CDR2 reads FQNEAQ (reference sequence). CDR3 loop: CASSFEGGEFYEQYF. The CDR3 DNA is TGTGCCAGCAGCTTTGAAGGGGGTGAGTTCTACGAGCAGTACTTC.

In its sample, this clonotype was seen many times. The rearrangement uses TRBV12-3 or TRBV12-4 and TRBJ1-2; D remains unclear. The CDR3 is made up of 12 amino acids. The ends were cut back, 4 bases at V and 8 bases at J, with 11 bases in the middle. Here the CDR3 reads CASSSDLGGYTF. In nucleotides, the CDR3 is TGTGCCAGCAGTTCCGACCTGGGAGGCTACACCTTC.

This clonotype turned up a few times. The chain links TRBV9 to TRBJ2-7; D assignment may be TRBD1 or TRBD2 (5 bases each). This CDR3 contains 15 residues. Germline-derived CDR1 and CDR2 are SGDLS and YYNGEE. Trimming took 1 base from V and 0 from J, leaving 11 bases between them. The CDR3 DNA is TGTGCCAGCAGCGTACGGGACGGGCGCTCCTACGAGCAGTACTTC. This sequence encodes CASSVRDGRSYEQYF.

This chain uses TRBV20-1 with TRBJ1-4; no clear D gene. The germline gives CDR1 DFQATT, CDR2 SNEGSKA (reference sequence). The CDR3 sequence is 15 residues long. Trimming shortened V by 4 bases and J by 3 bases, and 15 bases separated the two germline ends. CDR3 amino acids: CSATAPGVSNEKLFF. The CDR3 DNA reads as TGCAGTGCTACCGCCCCCGGGGTCTCTAATGAAAAACTGTTTTTT.

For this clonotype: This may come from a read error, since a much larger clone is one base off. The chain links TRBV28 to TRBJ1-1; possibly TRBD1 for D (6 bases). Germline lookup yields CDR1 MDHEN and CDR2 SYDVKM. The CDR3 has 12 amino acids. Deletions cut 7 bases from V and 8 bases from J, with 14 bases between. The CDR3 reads CASTPWGQEAFF. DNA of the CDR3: TGTGCCAGCACTCCCTGGGGGCAGGAAGCTTTCTTT.